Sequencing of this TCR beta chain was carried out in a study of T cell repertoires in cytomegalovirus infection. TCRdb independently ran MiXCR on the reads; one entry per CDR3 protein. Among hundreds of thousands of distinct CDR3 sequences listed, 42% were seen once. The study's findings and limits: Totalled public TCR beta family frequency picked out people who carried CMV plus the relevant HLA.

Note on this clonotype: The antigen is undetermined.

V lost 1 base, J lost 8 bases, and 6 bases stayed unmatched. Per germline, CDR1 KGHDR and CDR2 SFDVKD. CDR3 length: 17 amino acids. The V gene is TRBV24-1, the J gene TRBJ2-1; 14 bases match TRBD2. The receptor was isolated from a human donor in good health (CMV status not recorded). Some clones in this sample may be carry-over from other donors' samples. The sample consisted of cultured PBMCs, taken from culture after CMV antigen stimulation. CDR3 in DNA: TGTGCCACCAGTGATTTTGGGACTAGCGGGAGTGGAGATGAGCAGTTCTTC. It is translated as CATSDFGTSGSGDEQFF.